This T cell receptor beta chain was captured by sequencing in a study of T-cell memory formation after mild COVID-19. Study conclusions and caveats: Certain responding clones were present in pre-infection memory, suggesting participation of cross-reactive memory.

With regard to this clonotype: Its antigen is as yet unknown.

Libraries for TCRalpha and TCRbeta carried sample barcodes and unique molecular identifiers via 5'RACE. Using its own MiXCR run on the 5' RACE reads, TCRdb lists one record per CDR3 protein. This sample has some 130,000 distinct CDR3 sequences, with about 25% found just once. This CDR3 contains 19 residues. The V gene's germline CDR1 is SEHNR and CDR2 FQNEAQ (reference sequence). V lost 2 bases, J lost 0 bases, and 23 bases lay in between. Sequencing was performed on PBMCs or a T cell subset sorted from them (not recorded which). The origin of this receptor is an adult woman who had mild COVID-19 (a few samples of this study predate the infection). Cell type and time point are not known. V gene TRBV7-9 combines with J gene TRBJ2-7; the D is unclear. DNA for the CDR3: TGTGCCAGCAGCTTAATTCAGGCGACGCTTGTGCACCGCTCCTACGAGCAGTACTTC. Translating it yields CASSLIQATLVHRSYEQYF.